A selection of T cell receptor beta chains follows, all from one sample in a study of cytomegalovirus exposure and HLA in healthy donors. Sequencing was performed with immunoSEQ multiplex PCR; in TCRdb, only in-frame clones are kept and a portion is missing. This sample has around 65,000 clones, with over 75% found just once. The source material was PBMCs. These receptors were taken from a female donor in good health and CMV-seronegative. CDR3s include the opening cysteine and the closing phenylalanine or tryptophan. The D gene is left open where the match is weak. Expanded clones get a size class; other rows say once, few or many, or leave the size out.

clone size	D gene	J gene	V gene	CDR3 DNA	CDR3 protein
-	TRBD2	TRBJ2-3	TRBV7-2	TGTGCCAGCAGGAGCGCGGGGGGCCTAGATACGCAGTATTTT	CASRSAGGLDTQYF
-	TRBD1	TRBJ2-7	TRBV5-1	TGCGCCAGCAGCCCCCGTTCGGACAGGGGCTCCTCCTACGAGCAGTACTTC	CASSPRSDRGSSYEQYF
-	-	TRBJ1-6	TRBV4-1	TGCGCCAGCAGCCCACGATCGGGTGATTATCGTTCACCCCTCCACTTT	CASSPRSGDYRSPLHF
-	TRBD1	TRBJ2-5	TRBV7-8	TGTGCCAGCAGCCCCGGGTCGGGACAGCCCCAAGAGACCCAGTACTTC	CASSPGSGQPQETQYF
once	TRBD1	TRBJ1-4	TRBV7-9	TGTGCCAGCAGCTCTCCGGGACAGGCTAATGAAAAACTGTTTTTT	CASSSPGQANEKLFF
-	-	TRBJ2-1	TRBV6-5	TGTGCCAGCGATAAGGGGGTCAAGAGGAATGAGCAGTTCTTC	CASDKGVKRNEQFF
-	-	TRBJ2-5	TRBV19	TGTGCCACCAGACAGGCTGGGGAGACCCAGTACTTC	CATRQAGETQYF
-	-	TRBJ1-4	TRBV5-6	TGTGCCAGCAGCTTGATTGCACAGGTCGATGAAAAACTGTTTTTT	CASSLIAQVDEKLFF
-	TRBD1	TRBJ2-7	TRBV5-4	TGTGCCAGCAGCTTGGCGGCAGGGGGCTCCTACGAGCAGTACTTC	CASSLAAGGSYEQYF
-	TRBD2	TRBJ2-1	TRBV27	TGTGCCAGCAAGTCGGGGGGCTCCTACAATGAGCAGTTCTTC	CASKSGGSYNEQFF
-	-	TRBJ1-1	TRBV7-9	TGTGCCAGCAGCTTTACAGGAAACACTGAAGCTTTCTTT	CASSFTGNTEAFF
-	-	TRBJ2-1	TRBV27	TGTGCCAGCAGTTTCACGGTCTCCTACAATGAGCAGTTCTTC	CASSFTVSYNEQFF
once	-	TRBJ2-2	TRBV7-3	TGTGCCAGCAGCCCCCAGGGGCCATCGAACACCGGGGAGCTGTTTTTT	CASSPQGPSNTGELFF
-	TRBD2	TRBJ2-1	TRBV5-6	TGTGCCAGCAGGTGGATGTTTATAGCGGGGGAAGACAATGAGCAGTTCTTC	CASRWMFIAGEDNEQFF
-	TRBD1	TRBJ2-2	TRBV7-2	TGTGCCAGCACTCGGCAGGGGGACGGAGCCGGGGAGCTGTTTTTT	CASTRQGDGAGELFF
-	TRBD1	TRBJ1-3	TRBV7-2	TGTGCCAGCACCCCAGGGGGAAACTCTGGAAACACCATATATTTT	CASTPGGNSGNTIYF
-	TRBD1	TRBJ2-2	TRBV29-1	TGCAGCGTTGAGACTGGGACAGGTACCGGGGAGCTGTTTTTT	CSVETGTGTGELFF
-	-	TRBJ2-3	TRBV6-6	TGTGCCAGCAGGCCCGAGCTGAGCACAGATACGCAGTATTTT	CASRPELSTDTQYF
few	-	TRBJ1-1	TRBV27	TGTGCCAGCAGTTACCGACAGAACACTGAAGCTTTCTTT	CASSYRQNTEAFF
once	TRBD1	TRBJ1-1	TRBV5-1	TGCGCCAGCAGCTTGGGGGACAGGGCCCCTGAAGCTTTCTTT	CASSLGDRAPEAFF
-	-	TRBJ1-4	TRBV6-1	TGTGCCAGCAGTGAAGGAGGGTCGAGTGAAAAACTGTTTTTT	CASSEGGSSEKLFF
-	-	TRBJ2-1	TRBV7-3	TGTGCCAGCAGCTTAAGCAGGGACTCCTACAATGAGCAGTTCTTC	CASSLSRDSYNEQFF
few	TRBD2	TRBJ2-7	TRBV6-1	TGTGCCAGCAGGGCAACTAGCGGGGCTTCCTACGAGCAGTACTTC	CASRATSGASYEQYF
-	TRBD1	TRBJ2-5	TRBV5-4	TGTGCCAGCAGCTTGACCGGGACAGCCCAAGAGACCCAGTACTTC	CASSLTGTAQETQYF
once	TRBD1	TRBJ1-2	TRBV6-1	TGTGCCAGCAGTGAACAGCCGACAGGGCGACATGGCTACACCTTC	CASSEQPTGRHGYTF
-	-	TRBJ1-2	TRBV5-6	TGTGCCAGCAGCTTGGGTGACATACAGAACTATGGCTACACCTTC	CASSLGDIQNYGYTF
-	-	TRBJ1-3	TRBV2	TGTGCCAGCAGCGAACAGGGATTGAACACCATATATTTT	CASSEQGLNTIYF
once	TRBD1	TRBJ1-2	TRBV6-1	TGTGCCAGCAGTACAGTACAGGGGGGCTATGGCTACACCTTC	CASSTVQGGYGYTF
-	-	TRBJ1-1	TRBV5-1	TGCGCCAGCAGCTTGACGGGGGGGGGAACTGAAGCTTTCTTT	CASSLTGGGTEAFF
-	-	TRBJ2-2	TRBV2	TGTGCCAGCAGTGAACAGGAAGCCTTTAACACCGGGGAGCTGTTTTTT	CASSEQEAFNTGELFF
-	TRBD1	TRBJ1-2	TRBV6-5	TGTGCCAGCAGGGACAGGGATGTTGGCTACACCTTC	CASRDRDVGYTF
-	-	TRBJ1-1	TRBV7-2	TGTGCCAGCAGCTTAGTGGGGAGGGGCACTGAAGCTTTCTTT	CASSLVGRGTEAFF
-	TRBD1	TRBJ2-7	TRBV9	TGTGCCAGCAGCGTAGTCGGACAGGAGGACGAGCAGTACTTC	CASSVVGQEDEQYF
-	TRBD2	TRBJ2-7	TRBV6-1	TGTGCCAGCAGTGAGGGGCTAGCGGGGAACTTAGCCTACGAGCAGTACTTC	CASSEGLAGNLAYEQYF
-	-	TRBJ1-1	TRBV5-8	TGTGCCAGCAGCATTTACACGGCGGACACTGAAGCTTTCTTT	CASSIYTADTEAFF
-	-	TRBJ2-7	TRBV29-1	TGCAGCGTTGATGGCGAGGCAGGGTCCTACGAGCAGTACTTC	CSVDGEAGSYEQYF
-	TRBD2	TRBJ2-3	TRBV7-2	TGTGCCAGCAGCACTGGGACTAGCGGGAGCACAGATACGCAGTATTTT	CASSTGTSGSTDTQYF
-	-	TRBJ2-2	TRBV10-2	TGCGCCAGCGTGGAAGGGGGGGGTAGAGTCGGGGAGCTGTTTTTT	CASVEGGGRVGELFF
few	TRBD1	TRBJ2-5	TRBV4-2	TGTGCCAGCAGCCAAGACACAGGGGGCGCGGAGACCCAGTACTTC	CASSQDTGGAETQYF
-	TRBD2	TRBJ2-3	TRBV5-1	TGCGCCAGCAGCTTGGCCGGGACTAGCGGGGGGTCATATACGCAGTATTTT	CASSLAGTSGGSYTQYF
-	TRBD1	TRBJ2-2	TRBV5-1	TGCGCCAGCAGCCTACCTACAGGGGGGCACCGTGGGGAGCTGTTTTTT	CASSLPTGGHRGELFF
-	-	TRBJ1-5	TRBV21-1	TGTGCCAGCAGCAACCTCGGACAGGGCTCCCAGCCCCAGCATTTT	CASSNLGQGSQPQHF
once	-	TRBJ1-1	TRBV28	TGTGCCAGCAGTTTCGGGGGGATGAACACTGAAGCTTTCTTT	CASSFGGMNTEAFF
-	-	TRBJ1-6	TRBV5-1	TGCGCCAGCAGCTTGGACGCGTTCAATTCACCCCTCCACTTT	CASSLDAFNSPLHF
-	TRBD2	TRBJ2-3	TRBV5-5	TGTGCCAGCAGGGCCTTCAGCGGGGGGGCGTATGATACGCAGTATTTT	CASRAFSGGAYDTQYF
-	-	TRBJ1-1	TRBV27	TGTGCCAGCAGAGGTGCGGGGGGAGGGACTGAAGCTTTCTTT	CASRGAGGGTEAFF
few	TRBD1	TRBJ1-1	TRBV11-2	TGTGCCAGCAGCACATGGACAGGTGAAGCTTTCTTT	CASSTWTGEAFF
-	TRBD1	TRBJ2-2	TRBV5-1	TGCGCCAGCAGCTCCCGGACAGGGGACACCGGGGAGCTGTTTTTT	CASSSRTGDTGELFF